The T cell receptor (beta chain) under discussion was sequenced for a study of blood T cells in healthy people across ages. Primed by a sample-barcoded 5' primer and a J-beta primer mix, a second PCR proceeded for about 7 to 12 cycles. TCRdb passed the 5' RACE reads through MiXCR, listing each CDR3 protein once. The table has about 1,800,000 distinct CDR3 sequences, 28% seen once; the top ten hold more than 6%. Trimming took 1 base from V and 5 from J, leaving 19 bases between them. Germline V gives CDR1 SNHLY, CDR2 FYNNEI. This CDR3 region has 17 residues. Study-level findings and limits: With age, beta diversity per million T cells declined roughly linearly, significantly by approximately 40.

Healthy individuals of Caucasian origin from Russia, aged roughly 6 to 90, served as donors. There were at least 6 micrograms of total RNA extracted from every sample. A remark on this clonotype: The target antigen is unknown.

The chain carries TRBV2 and TRBJ2-3; no reliable D call. The clonotype was recovered from a woman aged 25 to 45 in good health. The sequenced material came from blood. CDR3 amino acids: CASSEEGSTYYRDTQYF. CDR3 coding DNA: TGTGCCAGCAGTGAAGAGGGCTCCACCTACTACAGAGATACGCAGTATTTT.